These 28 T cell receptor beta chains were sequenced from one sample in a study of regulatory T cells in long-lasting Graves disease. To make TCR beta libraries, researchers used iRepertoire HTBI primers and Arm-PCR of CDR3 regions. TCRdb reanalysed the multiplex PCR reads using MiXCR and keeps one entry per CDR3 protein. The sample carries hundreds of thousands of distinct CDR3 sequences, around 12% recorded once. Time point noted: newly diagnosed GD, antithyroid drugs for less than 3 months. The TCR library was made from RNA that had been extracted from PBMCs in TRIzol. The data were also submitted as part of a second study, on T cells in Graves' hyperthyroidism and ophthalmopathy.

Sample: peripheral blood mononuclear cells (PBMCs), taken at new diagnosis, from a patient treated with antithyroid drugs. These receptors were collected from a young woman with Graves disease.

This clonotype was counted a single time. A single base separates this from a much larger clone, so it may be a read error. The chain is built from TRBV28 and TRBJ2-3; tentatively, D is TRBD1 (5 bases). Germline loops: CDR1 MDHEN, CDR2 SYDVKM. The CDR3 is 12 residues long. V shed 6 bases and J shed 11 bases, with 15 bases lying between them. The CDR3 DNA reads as TGTGCCAGCAGGGCTCAGGGTGGGTTGCAGTATTTT. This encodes CASRAQGGLQYF.

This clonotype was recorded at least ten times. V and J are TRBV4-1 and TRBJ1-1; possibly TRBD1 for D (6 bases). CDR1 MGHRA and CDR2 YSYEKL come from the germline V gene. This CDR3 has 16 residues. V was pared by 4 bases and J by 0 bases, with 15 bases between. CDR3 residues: CASSLRDRSMNTEAFF. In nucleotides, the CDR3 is TGCGCCAGCAGCCTTCGAGACAGGAGTATGAACACTGAAGCTTTCTTT.

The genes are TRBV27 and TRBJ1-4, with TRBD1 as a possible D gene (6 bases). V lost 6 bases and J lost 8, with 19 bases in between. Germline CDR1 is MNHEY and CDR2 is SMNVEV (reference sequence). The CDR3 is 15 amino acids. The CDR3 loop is CASRAPGAGEEKLFF. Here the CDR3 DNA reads TGTGCCAGCAGGGCGCCAGGGGCAGGGGAAGAAAAACTGTTTTTT.

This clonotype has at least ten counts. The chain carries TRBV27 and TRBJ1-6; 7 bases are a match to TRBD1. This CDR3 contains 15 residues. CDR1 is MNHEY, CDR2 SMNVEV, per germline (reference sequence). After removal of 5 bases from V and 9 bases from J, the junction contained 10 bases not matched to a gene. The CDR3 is CASSPLRQGRSPLHF. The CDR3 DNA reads TGTGCCAGCAGTCCCCTCCGACAGGGCCGTTCACCCCTCCACTTT.

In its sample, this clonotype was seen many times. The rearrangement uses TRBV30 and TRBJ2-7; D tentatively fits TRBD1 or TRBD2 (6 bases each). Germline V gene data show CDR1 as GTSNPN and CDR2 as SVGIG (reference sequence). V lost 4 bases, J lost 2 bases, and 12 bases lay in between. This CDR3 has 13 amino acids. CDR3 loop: CAWTNREAYEQYF. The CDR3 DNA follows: TGTGCCTGGACAAACAGGGAGGCCTACGAGCAGTACTTC.

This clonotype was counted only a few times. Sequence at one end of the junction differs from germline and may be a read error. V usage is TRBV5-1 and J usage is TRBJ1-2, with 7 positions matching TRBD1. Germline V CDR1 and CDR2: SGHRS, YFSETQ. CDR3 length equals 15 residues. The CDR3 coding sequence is TGCGCCAGCAGCTCCCCAGGGACAGACCCCTATCGCTACACCTTC. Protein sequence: CASSSPGTDPYRYTF.

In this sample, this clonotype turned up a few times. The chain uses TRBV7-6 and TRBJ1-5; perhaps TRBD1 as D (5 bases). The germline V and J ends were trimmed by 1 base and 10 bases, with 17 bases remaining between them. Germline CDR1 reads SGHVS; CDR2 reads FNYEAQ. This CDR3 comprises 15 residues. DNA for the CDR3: TGTGCCAGCAGCTTAGAGAATCGGGGGGTCGGACCCCAGCATTTT. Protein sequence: CASSLENRGVGPQHF.

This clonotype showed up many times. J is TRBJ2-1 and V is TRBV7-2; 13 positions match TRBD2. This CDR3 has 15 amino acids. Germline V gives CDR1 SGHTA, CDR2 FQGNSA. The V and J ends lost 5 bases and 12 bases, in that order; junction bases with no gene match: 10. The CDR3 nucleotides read TGTGCCAGCAGCCCTGGACTAGCGGGAGAAAGGGGGCAGTTCTTC. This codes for CASSPGLAGERGQFF.

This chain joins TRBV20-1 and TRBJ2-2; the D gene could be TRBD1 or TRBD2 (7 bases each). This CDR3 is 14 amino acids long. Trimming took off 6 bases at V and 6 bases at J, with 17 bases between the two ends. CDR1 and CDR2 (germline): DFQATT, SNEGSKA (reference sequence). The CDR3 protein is CSAQGGIGPGELFF. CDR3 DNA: TGCAGTGCCCAGGGGGGGATCGGGCCCGGGGAGCTGTTTTTT.

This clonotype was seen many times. CDR3: CASSLGHTTEAFF. The CDR3 nucleotides are TGCGCCAGCAGCCTCGGACATACCACTGAAGCTTTCTTT. The gene calls are TRBV4-1 and TRBJ1-1; the D gene is possibly TRBD1 (5 bases). The CDR3 runs 13 residues. Germline CDR1 is MGHRA and CDR2 is YSYEKL. Trimming pared 4 bases from V and 4 bases from J, leaving 10 bases between.

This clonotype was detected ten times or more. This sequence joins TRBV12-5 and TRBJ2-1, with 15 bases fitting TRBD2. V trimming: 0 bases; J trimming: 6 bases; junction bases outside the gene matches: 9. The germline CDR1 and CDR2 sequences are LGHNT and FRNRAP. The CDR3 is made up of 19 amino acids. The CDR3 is CASGLVPGLAGGRANEQFF. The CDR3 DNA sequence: TGTGCTAGTGGTTTGGTACCGGGACTAGCGGGAGGAAGGGCCAATGAGCAGTTCTTC.

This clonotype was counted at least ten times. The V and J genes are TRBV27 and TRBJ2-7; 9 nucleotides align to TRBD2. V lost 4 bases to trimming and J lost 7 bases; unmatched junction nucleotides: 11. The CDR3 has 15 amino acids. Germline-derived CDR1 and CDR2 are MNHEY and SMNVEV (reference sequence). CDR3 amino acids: CASSYRLAGWGEQYF. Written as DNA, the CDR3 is TGTGCCAGCAGTTATCGGCTAGCGGGGTGGGGAGAGCAGTACTTC.

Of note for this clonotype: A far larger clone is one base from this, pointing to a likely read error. The DNA for the CDR3 is TGTGCCAACAGCCCGCCTGACGAGCCCCTCGGCGAGCAGTACTTC. Translation gives CANSPPDEPLGEQYF. The chain recombines TRBV7-2 with TRBJ2-7; D is undetermined. The CDR3 is made up of 15 amino acids. CDR1 SGHTA and CDR2 FQGNSA come from the germline V gene.

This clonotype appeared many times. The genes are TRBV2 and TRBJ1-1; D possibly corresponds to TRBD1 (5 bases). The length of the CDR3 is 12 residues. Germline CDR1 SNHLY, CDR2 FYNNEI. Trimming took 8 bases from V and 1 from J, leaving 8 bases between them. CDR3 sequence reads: CASLRGNTEAFF. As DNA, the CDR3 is TGTGCCAGCTTAAGGGGGAACACTGAAGCTTTCTTT.

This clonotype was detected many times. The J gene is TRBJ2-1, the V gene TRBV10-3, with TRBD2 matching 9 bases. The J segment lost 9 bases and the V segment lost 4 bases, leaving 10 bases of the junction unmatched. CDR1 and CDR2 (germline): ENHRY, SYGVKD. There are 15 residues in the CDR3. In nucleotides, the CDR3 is TGTGCCATCAGTGTACAGGGACTAGCCGAGGCTGAGCAGTTCTTC. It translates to CAISVQGLAEAEQFF.

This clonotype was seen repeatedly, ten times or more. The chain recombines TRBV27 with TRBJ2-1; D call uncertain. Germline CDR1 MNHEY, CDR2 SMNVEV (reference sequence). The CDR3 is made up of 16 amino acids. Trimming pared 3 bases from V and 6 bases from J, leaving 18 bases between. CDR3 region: CASSFFSPLAGNEQFF. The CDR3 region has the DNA TGTGCCAGCAGTTTCTTCTCACCGCTCGCAGGCAATGAGCAGTTCTTC.

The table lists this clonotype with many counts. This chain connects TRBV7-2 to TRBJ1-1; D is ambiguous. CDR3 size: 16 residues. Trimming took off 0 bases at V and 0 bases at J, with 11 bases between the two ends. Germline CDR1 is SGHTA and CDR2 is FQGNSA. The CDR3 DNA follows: TGTGCCAGCAGCTTAGCTCGGATCCCAATGAACACTGAAGCTTTCTTT. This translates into CASSLARIPMNTEAFF.

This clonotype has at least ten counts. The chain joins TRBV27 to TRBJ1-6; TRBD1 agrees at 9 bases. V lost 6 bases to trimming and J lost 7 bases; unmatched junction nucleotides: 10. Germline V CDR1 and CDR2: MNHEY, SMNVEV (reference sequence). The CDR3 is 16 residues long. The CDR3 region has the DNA TGTGCCAGCAGACCCAACTCCGGGACAGGGAATTCACCCCTCCACTTT. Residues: CASRPNSGTGNSPLHF.

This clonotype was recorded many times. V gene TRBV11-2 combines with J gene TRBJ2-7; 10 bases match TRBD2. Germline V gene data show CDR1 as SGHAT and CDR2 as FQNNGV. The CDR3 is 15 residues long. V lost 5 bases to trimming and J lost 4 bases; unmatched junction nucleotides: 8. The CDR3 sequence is CASSPRLAGEYEQYF. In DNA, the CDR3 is TGTGCCAGCAGCCCCCGGCTAGCGGGGGAGTACGAGCAGTACTTC.

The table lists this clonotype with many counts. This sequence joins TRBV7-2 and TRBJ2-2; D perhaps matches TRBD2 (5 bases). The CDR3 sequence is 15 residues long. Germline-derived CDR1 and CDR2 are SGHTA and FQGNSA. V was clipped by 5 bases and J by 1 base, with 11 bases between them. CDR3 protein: CASSARTRNTGELFF. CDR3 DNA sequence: TGTGCCAGCAGCGCCCGGACTCGGAACACCGGGGAGCTGTTTTTT.

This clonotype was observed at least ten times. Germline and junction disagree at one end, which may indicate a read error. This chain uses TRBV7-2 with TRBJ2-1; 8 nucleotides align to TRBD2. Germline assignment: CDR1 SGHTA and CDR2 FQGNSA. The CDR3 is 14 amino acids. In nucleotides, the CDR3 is TGTGCCAGCAGCCTAGCGGGTACCTACAATGAGCAGTTCTTC. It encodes CASSLAGTYNEQFF.

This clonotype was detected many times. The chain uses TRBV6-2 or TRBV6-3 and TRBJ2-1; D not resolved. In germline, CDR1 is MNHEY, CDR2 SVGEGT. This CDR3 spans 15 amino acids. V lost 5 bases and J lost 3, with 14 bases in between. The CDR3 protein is CASSAHPNDYNEQFF. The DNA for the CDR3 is TGTGCCAGCAGTGCTCACCCAAACGACTACAATGAGCAGTTCTTC.

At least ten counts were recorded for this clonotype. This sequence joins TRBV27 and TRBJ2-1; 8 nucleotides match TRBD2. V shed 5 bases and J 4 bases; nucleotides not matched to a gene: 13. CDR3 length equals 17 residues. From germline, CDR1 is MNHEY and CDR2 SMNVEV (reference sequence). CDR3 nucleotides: TGTGCCAGCAGTCCCTCCGGGGGGGCGGGCGCATACAATGAGCAGTTCTTC. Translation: CASSPSGGAGAYNEQFF.

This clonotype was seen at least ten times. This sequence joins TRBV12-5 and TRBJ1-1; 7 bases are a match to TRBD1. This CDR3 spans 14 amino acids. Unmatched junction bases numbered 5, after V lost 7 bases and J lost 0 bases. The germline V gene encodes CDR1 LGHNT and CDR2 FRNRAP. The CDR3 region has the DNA TGTGCTAGTGCCCGGGACAGCATGAACACTGAAGCTTTCTTT. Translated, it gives CASARDSMNTEAFF.

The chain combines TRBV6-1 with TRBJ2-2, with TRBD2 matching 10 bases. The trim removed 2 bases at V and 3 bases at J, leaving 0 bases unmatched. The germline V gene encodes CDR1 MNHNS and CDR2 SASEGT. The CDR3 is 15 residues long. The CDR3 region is CASSELAGDTGELFF. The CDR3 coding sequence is TGTGCCAGCAGTGAACTAGCGGGGGACACCGGGGAGCTGTTTTTT.

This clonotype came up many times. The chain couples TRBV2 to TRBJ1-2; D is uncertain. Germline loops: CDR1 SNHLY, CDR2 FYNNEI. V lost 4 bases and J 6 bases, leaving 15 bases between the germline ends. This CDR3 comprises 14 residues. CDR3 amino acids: CASSAEGRSDGYTF. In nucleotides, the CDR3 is TGTGCCAGCAGTGCCGAAGGCAGGTCGGATGGCTACACCTTC.

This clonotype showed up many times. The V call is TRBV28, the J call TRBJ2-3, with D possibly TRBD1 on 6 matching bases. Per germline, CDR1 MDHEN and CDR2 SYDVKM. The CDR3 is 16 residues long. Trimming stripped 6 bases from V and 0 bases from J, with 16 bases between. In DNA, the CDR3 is TGTGCCAGCAGGCCACTACGGACAGCTAGCACAGATACGCAGTATTTT. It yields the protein CASRPLRTASTDTQYF.

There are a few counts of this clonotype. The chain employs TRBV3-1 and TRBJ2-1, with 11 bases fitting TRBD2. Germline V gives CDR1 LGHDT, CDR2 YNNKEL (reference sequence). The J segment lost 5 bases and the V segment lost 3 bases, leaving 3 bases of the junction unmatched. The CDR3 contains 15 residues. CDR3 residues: CASSHISGGDNEQFF. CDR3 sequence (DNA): TGTGCCAGCAGCCATATTAGCGGGGGGGACAATGAGCAGTTCTTC.